The T cell receptor beta chain under discussion was sequenced for a study of blood T cell repertoires in COVID-19. Overall study: The origin of the acute and convalescent COVID-19 samples was the United States, Italy and Spain. T cells, B-cell-depleted T cells, or PBMCs supplied cDNA or gDNA.

The CDR3 loop spans 13 amino acids. V was pared by 4 bases and J by 7 bases, with 4 bases of the junction left unmatched. The germline V gene has CDR1 MNHEY and CDR2 SVGAGI. Clones were read by immunoSEQ multiplex PCR, and TCRdb kept only the in-frame ones, dropping some. The sample includes hundreds of thousands of clones, roughly 90% of them seen just once. The chain couples TRBV6-5 to TRBJ1-2; 9 bases map to TRBD1. The TCR comes from a woman between 65 and 79 years old with COVID-19, enrolled during active disease. The specimen was peripheral blood. CDR3 in amino acids: CASSSQGAGGYTF. In nucleotides, the CDR3 is TGTGCCAGCAGTTCACAGGGGGCTGGTGGCTACACCTTC.